This T cell receptor beta chain was observed in a study of T cell repertoires and HLA-DP antigens. Study-level results: Pre-culture clonality, about 0.036, was far below sorted CD137+ clonality of 0.3 to 0.45.

The primer mix covered 54 TRBV segments and 13 TRBJ segments. The table came from immunoSEQ multiplex PCR; TCRdb's copy has only in-frame clones and leaves some out. The table lists approximately 100,000 clones, about 89% of them singletons. Worth noting for this clone: Its cognate antigen is unknown.

The CDR3 consists of 16 residues. Germline CDR1 and CDR2: WNHNN and SYGVQD (reference sequence). V was shortened by 2 bases and J by 4 bases, with 18 bases between the two germline ends. This sequence was found in a man in his fifties or sixties in good health and CMV-seronegative. The sequenced sample consisted of CD4+ T cells from PBMCs. The chain is built from TRBV10-1 and TRBJ2-7; TRBD2 might be the D (5 bases). CDR3 DNA: TGCGCCAGCAGTGAGACGCTCCAAGCGGATCTTTACGAGCAGTACTTC. Protein product: CASSETLQADLYEQYF.